Below, 25 T cell receptor beta chains from the same sample are listed, as sequenced in a study of blood T cell repertoires in COVID-19. TCRdb keeps only in-frame clones here, not all; method: immunoSEQ multiplex PCR. The table includes 200,000 to 300,000 clones, approximately 85% detected once. Input material: peripheral blood. These receptors originate from a woman aged 70 to 79 with acute or convalescent COVID-19.

This clone was seen a few times. V and J are TRBV11-2 and TRBJ1-2; tentatively, D is TRBD1 (5 bases). Trimming took off 5 bases at V and 3 bases at J, with 10 bases between the two ends. CDR1 SGHAT and CDR2 FQNNGV come from the germline V gene. There are 13 residues in the CDR3. CDR3 sequence: CASSPAGDYGYTF. The CDR3 nucleotides read TGTGCCAGCAGCCCAGCGGGGGACTATGGCTACACCTTC.

V is TRBV5-6 and J is TRBJ1-6; D remains unclear. V was pared by 4 bases and J by 3 bases, with 8 bases between. The CDR3 sequence is 14 residues long. Germline CDR1 SGHDT, CDR2 YYEEEE. The CDR3 sequence: CASSPRDYNSPLHF. In nucleotides, the CDR3 is TGTGCCAGCAGCCCCCGGGACTATAATTCACCCCTCCACTTT.

The chain combines TRBV19 with TRBJ2-2, with 12 bases that match TRBD2. The CDR3 contains 16 residues. CDR1 is LNHDA, CDR2 SQIVND, per germline (reference sequence). The V gene end was trimmed by 4 bases and the J gene end by 5 bases; junction bases not matched to a gene: 5. The CDR3, as DNA: TGTGCCAGTAGTACCCTAGCGGGGGGGCAAACCGGGGAGCTGTTTTTT. As protein: CASSTLAGGQTGELFF.

The chain carries TRBV19 and TRBJ2-3; TRBD2 matches at 11 bases. The CDR3 runs 18 residues. CDR1 is LNHDA, CDR2 SQIVND, per germline (reference sequence). With 3 bases clipped from V and 5 bases from J, the junction kept 13 bases outside the gene matches. The DNA for the CDR3 is TGTGCCAGTAGTATTGGGCTAGCGGGGGGCCTCGGGGGAGATACGCAGTATTTT. Translating gives CASSIGLAGGLGGDTQYF.

This chain links TRBV7-2 with TRBJ1-2, with D perhaps matching TRBD1 (5 bases). Trimming removed 1 base at V and 6 bases at J, with 12 bases between. Germline V gene lookup returns CDR1 SGHTA and CDR2 FQGNSA. CDR3 length: 14 amino acids. Here the CDR3 DNA reads TGTGCCAGCAGCTTAGATGTGGGGCGGCATGGCTACACCTTC. This codes for CASSLDVGRHGYTF.

V usage is TRBV7-9 and J usage is TRBJ2-2, with D tentatively TRBD2 (6 bases). V dropped 2 bases and J dropped 0 bases, with 10 bases sitting between them. CDR3 length: 16 residues. The germline gives CDR1 SEHNR, CDR2 FQNEAQ (reference sequence). DNA of the CDR3: TGTGCCAGCAGCTTACTAGCGCGCACGAACACCGGGGAGCTGTTTTTT. Amino acids: CASSLLARTNTGELFF.

The chain uses TRBV7-2 and TRBJ1-6; 8 nucleotides match TRBD1. The J segment lost 7 bases and the V segment lost 3 bases, leaving 5 bases of the junction unmatched. The germline CDR1 and CDR2 sequences are SGHTA and FQGNSA. The CDR3 is 15 amino acids. CDR3 nucleotide sequence: TGTGCCAGCAGCTTGGGACAGGTTTTGAATTCACCCCTCCACTTT. It yields the protein CASSLGQVLNSPLHF.

This rearrangement joins TRBV18 to TRBJ1-1; no definite D call. V dropped 3 bases and J dropped 2 bases, with 7 bases sitting between them. CDR1 is KGHSH, CDR2 LQKENI, per germline. The CDR3 contains 13 residues. The CDR3 region has the DNA TGTGCCAGCTCACCGTACAGAAACACTGAAGCTTTCTTT. Its translation is CASSPYRNTEAFF.

The chain joins TRBV18 to TRBJ1-2; no clear D gene. Germline V CDR1 and CDR2: KGHSH, LQKENI. The ends were cut back, 1 base at V and 8 bases at J, with 20 bases in the middle. This CDR3 region has 16 residues. CDR3 in amino acids: CASSPQSVLRGKGYTF. The CDR3 bases are TGTGCCAGCTCACCACAGAGCGTGCTCCGAGGGAAAGGCTACACCTTC.

CDR3 bases: TGTGCCAGCTCACCGGTGTCGCAGGGAGGCGGGGAGCTGTTTTTT. It yields the protein CASSPVSQGGGELFF. The chain joins TRBV18 to TRBJ2-2, with D possibly matching TRBD2 (6 bases). Trimming removed 3 bases at V and 7 bases at J, with 15 bases between. Germline V gene data show CDR1 as KGHSH and CDR2 as LQKENI. CDR3 length: 15 residues. Full variable domain (outside the CDR3, taken from reference TRBV18 and TRBJ2-2): NAGVMQNPRHLVRRRGQEARLRCSPMKGHSHVYWYRQLPEEGLKFMVYLQKENIIDESGMPKERFSAEFPKEGPSILRIQQVVRGDSAAYFCASSPVSQGGGELFFGEGSRLTVL.

This clone was observed a handful of times. The rearrangement uses TRBV4-3 and TRBJ1-2; 7 nucleotides line up with TRBD1. Germline V gene data show CDR1 as LGHNA and CDR2 as YSLEER. With V trimmed by 0 bases and J by 6 bases, 4 bases remained unmatched. The CDR3 runs to 14 residues. CDR3 sequence (DNA): TGCGCCAGCAGCCAAGAAGACAGGGTACATGGCTACACCTTC. It codes for CASSQEDRVHGYTF.

The V and J genes are TRBV6-1 and TRBJ1-3, with D maybe TRBD1 (6 bases). CDR3 size: 16 residues. CDR1 and CDR2 (germline): MNHNS, SASEGT. Trimming left V 0 bases short and J 3 bases short, with 12 bases between. The CDR3: CASSEASGAGGNTIYF. CDR3 DNA: TGTGCCAGCAGTGAAGCGTCAGGGGCAGGTGGAAACACCATATATTTT.

This clone appeared a single time. The CDR3 nucleotides read TGTGCCAGTAGTCCCCTCTTAGGGAGCCAAGAGACCCAGTACTTC. Its protein product is CASSPLLGSQETQYF. The chain employs TRBV19 and TRBJ2-5; D is possibly TRBD2 (5 bases). V lost 5 bases and J lost 1, with 14 bases in between. From germline, CDR1 is LNHDA and CDR2 SQIVND (reference sequence). This CDR3 has 15 amino acids.

There are a few counts of this clone. Different DNA sequences within this sample yield the same CDR3. The rearrangement uses TRBV12-3 or TRBV12-4 and TRBJ1-2, with TRBD1 matching over 7 bases. The CDR3 runs to 12 residues. With V trimmed by 4 bases and J by 6 bases, 2 bases remained unmatched. The CDR3 DNA follows: TGTGCCAGCAGTTCGACAGGGAATGGCTACACCTTC. This codes for CASSSTGNGYTF.

About this clone: Compared with germline, one end of the junction differs, possibly owing to a read error. This sample also contains other DNA sequences that code for the same CDR3. This chain connects TRBV14 to TRBJ1-6, with TRBD1 identical over 8 bases. This CDR3 spans 21 amino acids. CDR1 is SGHDN, CDR2 FVKESK, per germline. As DNA, the CDR3 is TGTGCCAGCAGCCAAGATCCCGCCGGGACAGGCTTCCTCACTCTGCACGAACCCCTTCACTTT. Encoded protein: CASSQDPAGTGFLTLHEPLHF. The full variable domain, with the rest looked up from reference TRBV14 and TRBJ1-6, is EAGVTQFPSHSVIEKGQTVTLRCDPISGHDNLYWYRRVMGKEIKFLLHFVKESKQDESGMPNNRFLAERTGGTYSTLKVQPAELEDSGVYFCASSQDPAGTGFLTLHEPLHFGNGTRLTVT.

Written as DNA, the CDR3 is TGTGCCAGTAGTTTATCAGGGGCCCATGGCTACACCTTC. Protein sequence: CASSLSGAHGYTF. J is TRBJ1-2 and V is TRBV19; possibly TRBD1 for D (6 bases). The V end was cut by 5 bases, the J end by 6 bases, with 13 bases between. Germline V CDR1 and CDR2: LNHDA, SQIVND (reference sequence). The CDR3 runs to 13 residues.

The rearrangement uses TRBV5-1 and TRBJ1-1; possible D gene TRBD1, 5 bases. Trimming cost V 4 bases and J 6 bases, with 16 bases left between them. In germline, CDR1 is SGHRS, CDR2 YFSETQ. CDR3 length: 14 residues. CDR3 nucleotide sequence: TGCGCCAGCAGCCTCGCCTCGGGGGAGGCTGAAGCTTTCTTT. Its protein product is CASSLASGEAEAFF.

The V and J genes are TRBV10-3 and TRBJ1-2, with unresolved D. In germline, CDR1 is ENHRY, CDR2 SYGVKD. V lost 0 bases and J 4 bases, leaving 3 bases between the germline ends. The CDR3 covers 12 residues. The CDR3 loop reads CAISESSYGYTF. CDR3 coding DNA: TGTGCCATCAGTGAGTCGAGCTATGGCTACACCTTC.

In its sample, this clone was seen once. This chain joins TRBV5-5 and TRBJ1-2, with 7 positions matching TRBD1. Germline V CDR1 and CDR2: SGHKS, YYEKEE (reference sequence). The CDR3 runs 14 residues. V shed 4 bases and J 4 bases; nucleotides not matched to a gene: 7. CDR3 loop: CASSEGTAGYGYTF. The CDR3 DNA reads TGTGCCAGCAGCGAAGGGACAGCTGGCTATGGCTACACCTTC.

The CDR3 DNA follows: TGTGCCAGCAGCTTAGAAGGTTTCGGGGAAAAACTGTTTTTT. It yields the protein CASSLEGFGEKLFF. This chain joins TRBV7-9 and TRBJ1-4; D gene uncertain. The length of the CDR3 is 14 residues. CDR1 is SEHNR, CDR2 FQNEAQ, per germline (reference sequence). Trimming took 1 base from V and 8 from J, leaving 11 bases between them.

The chain is built from TRBV7-2 and TRBJ2-3, with 13 positions matching TRBD2. Trimming at V came to 8 bases and at J to 4 bases, leaving 6 bases not matched to a gene. Looked up from germline, CDR1 is SGHTA and CDR2 is FQGNSA. This CDR3 comprises 15 residues. CDR3 protein: CASGMTSGGPDTQYF. The DNA of the CDR3 is TGTGCCAGCGGGATGACTAGCGGGGGGCCAGATACGCAGTATTTT.

This chain uses TRBV19 with TRBJ1-5; 9 bases map to TRBD1. This CDR3 has 16 residues. The germline gives CDR1 LNHDA, CDR2 SQIVND (reference sequence). V shed 6 bases and J 1 base; nucleotides not matched to a gene: 7. CDR3 in amino acids: CASRGQGDGSNQPQHF. The CDR3, as DNA: TGTGCCAGTAGGGGACAGGGTGATGGAAGCAATCAGCCCCAGCATTTT.

V is TRBV14 and J is TRBJ2-1; 10 bases match TRBD1. Germline values: CDR1 SGHDN, CDR2 FVKESK. There are 18 residues in the CDR3. Losses at the gene ends were 4 bases for V and 3 bases for J; bases not matched to a gene: 12. CDR3 amino acids: CASSPGDRGFPGYNEQFF. CDR3 nucleotides: TGTGCCAGCAGCCCCGGGGACAGGGGTTTTCCAGGCTACAATGAGCAGTTCTTC.

Details on this clone: Additional DNA sequences in this sample encode the identical CDR3. V usage is TRBV5-1 and J usage is TRBJ1-1; D possibly corresponds to TRBD1 (6 bases). V was shortened by 0 bases and J by 2 bases, with 8 bases between the two germline ends. CDR1 and CDR2 (germline): SGHRS, YFSETQ. The CDR3 contains 14 residues. The CDR3 loop is CASSLGQVNTEAFF. For the CDR3, the DNA is TGCGCCAGCAGCTTGGGACAGGTAAACACTGAAGCTTTCTTT. Full variable domain (rest looked up from reference TRBV5-1 and TRBJ1-1): KAGVTQTPRYLIKTRGQQVTLSCSPISGHRSVSWYQQTPGQGLQFLFEYFSETQRNKGNFPGRFSGRQFSNSRSEMNVSTLELGDSALYLCASSLGQVNTEAFFGQGTRLTVV.

This clone was detected a few times. The chain recombines TRBV5-1 with TRBJ2-2; 7 nucleotides agree with TRBD1. This CDR3 is 15 amino acids long. Germline trimming cut 4 bases from V and 4 bases from J; bases unmatched to any gene: 7. From germline, CDR1 is SGHRS and CDR2 YFSETQ. The CDR3 sequence: CASSRQGDLTGELFF. In DNA, the CDR3 is TGCGCCAGCAGCCGCCAGGGGGACCTCACCGGGGAGCTGTTTTTT.